This is a list of T cell receptor beta chains from one sample in a study of T-cell memory formation after mild COVID-19. Using its own MiXCR run on the 5' RACE reads, TCRdb lists one record per CDR3 protein. Of 540,000 or so distinct CDR3 sequences in the sample, around 21% were seen once. The sequencing input was PBMCs or a T cell subset sorted from them (not recorded which). The receptor source for this set is an adult woman who had mild COVID-19 (a few samples of this study predate the infection). Cell type and time point are not known. CDR3s include the opening cysteine and the closing phenylalanine or tryptophan. The D gene is left open where the match is weak. Not all rows give a size; the values are once, few, many and, for expanded clones, a class.

d_call	j_call	v_call	clone_size	cdr3_nt	cdr3_aa
TRBD2	TRBJ2-5	TRBV5-1	NA	TGCGCCAGCAGCTTATCCGGACGGGGGGAGGAGACCCAGTACTTC	CASSLSGRGEETQYF
NA	TRBJ2-7	TRBV3-1	NA	TGTGCCAGCAGCCGAGACAAAGTCTCCTACGAGCAGTACTTC	CASSRDKVSYEQYF
NA	TRBJ1-3	TRBV6-5	few	TGTGCCAGCAGTTACTCCTGGCTTTCTGGAAACACCATATATTTT	CASSYSWLSGNTIYF
TRBD2	TRBJ2-1	TRBV7-6	few	TGTGCCAGCAGCGTACGGGAGGGGAGCTCCTACAATGAGCAGTTCTTC	CASSVREGSSYNEQFF
NA	TRBJ2-5	TRBV5-8	many	TGTGCCAGCAGCTTCGACCTTCGAGAGACCCAGTACTTC	CASSFDLRETQYF
NA	TRBJ2-3	TRBV6-5	NA	TGTGCCAGCAGTTCGATTTCCGGAAAGGGGACAGATACGCAGTATTTT	CASSSISGKGTDTQYF
TRBD2	TRBJ2-1	TRBV10-3	NA	TGTGCCATCAGTGTGGGCGGGAGCTCCTACAATGAGCAGTTCTTC	CAISVGGSSYNEQFF
TRBD1	TRBJ1-2	TRBV12-3/TRBV12-4	NA	TGTGCCAGCAGTTCCCCGGGACAGGGGGGATACTTCTATGGCTACACCTTC	CASSSPGQGGYFYGYTF
NA	TRBJ2-1	TRBV5-5	few	TGTGCCAGCAGCTTTACAGGGACCAATGAGCAGTTCTTC	CASSFTGTNEQFF
NA	TRBJ2-1	TRBV5-6	few	TGTGCCAGCAGCCCCGACACCCACAATGAGCAGTTCTTC	CASSPDTHNEQFF
NA	TRBJ2-1	TRBV4-1	NA	TGCGCCAGCAGCCAGACGGATGAGCAGTTCTTC	CASSQTDEQFF
NA	TRBJ2-1	TRBV5-5	NA	TGTGCCAGCAGCTTGTGGGGGACCATTGGAGGGTACAATGAGCAGTTCTTC	CASSLWGTIGGYNEQFF
TRBD2	TRBJ2-5	TRBV20-1	few	TGCAGTGCTAGAGATTACCGGGAGGGCCCGGAGACCCAGTACTTC	CSARDYREGPETQYF
TRBD1	TRBJ1-6	TRBV7-2	NA	TGTGCCAGCAGCTTAGCGGGGACAGGGGTCTCACCCCTCCACTTT	CASSLAGTGVSPLHF
NA	TRBJ1-1	TRBV6-2/TRBV6-3	few	TGTGCCAGCAAATACAGGGTCCGGAACACTGAAGCTTTCTTT	CASKYRVRNTEAFF
TRBD1	TRBJ1-1	TRBV6-5	NA	TGTGCCAGCAGTAGCCCCCCGGGACAGACTGAAGCTTTCTTT	CASSSPPGQTEAFF
TRBD2	TRBJ2-3	TRBV27	once	TGTGCCAGCAGTCCGTGGACTAGCGGGGGGGATACGCAGTATTTT	CASSPWTSGGDTQYF
NA	TRBJ2-1	TRBV5-8	NA	TGTGCCAGCAGCTTCACACCCAGCTCCTACAATGAGCAGTTCTTC	CASSFTPSSYNEQFF
NA	TRBJ2-6	TRBV6-6	NA	TGTGCCAGCAGATCCAATGCGTTCTCTGGGGCCAACGTCCTGACTTTC	CASRSNAFSGANVLTF
TRBD2	TRBJ2-7	TRBV12-3/TRBV12-4	NA	TGTGCCAGCAGTTCTGGGGGAGGGAACGAGCAGTACTTC	CASSSGGGNEQYF
NA	TRBJ2-7	TRBV4-1	NA	TGCGCCAGCAGCCAAGTAAGGGTCGAGCCAAATTCCGAGCAGTACTTC	CASSQVRVEPNSEQYF
TRBD1	TRBJ1-2	TRBV11-3	NA	TGTGCCAGCAGCTTAGGGGCAGGGGGACTCTATGGCTACACCTTC	CASSLGAGGLYGYTF
NA	TRBJ2-4	TRBV2	NA	TGTGCCAGCAGTGAAGGGGGAAGCAGAACCAAAAACATTCAGTACTTC	CASSEGGSRTKNIQYF
TRBD2	TRBJ2-1	TRBV15	NA	TGTGCCACCAGCAGGGGACTAGCGGGAGATTTTTCCTACAATGGGCAGTTCTTC	CATSRGLAGDFSYNGQFF
TRBD1	TRBJ1-1	TRBV25-1	NA	TGTGCCAGTTGGGGGACAGGGGGGACTGAAGCTTTCTTT	CASWGTGGTEAFF
TRBD2	TRBJ2-1	TRBV7-3	many	TGTGCCAGCAGCCTTACGATGACTAGCCCCTACAATGAGCAGTTCTTC	CASSLTMTSPYNEQFF
NA	TRBJ2-1	TRBV6-6	few	TGTGCCAGCACCCCTCGGGCAGTAAGGAATGAGCAGTTCTTC	CASTPRAVRNEQFF
TRBD2	TRBJ2-1	TRBV6-2/TRBV6-3	NA	TGTGCCAGCAGTTACATCCTAGCGGGAGTGGGCAATGAGCAGTTCTTC	CASSYILAGVGNEQFF
NA	TRBJ2-5	TRBV9	few	TGTGCCAGCAGCGTAACCCCAACAGGGAGACAGACCCAGTACTTC	CASSVTPTGRQTQYF
NA	TRBJ1-6	TRBV18	few	TGTGCCAGCTCACCAGGGGACATGTATAATTCACCCCTCCACTTT	CASSPGDMYNSPLHF
NA	TRBJ2-2	TRBV5-4	NA	TGTGCCAGCACCCTAAGAGGACGATGGAACACCGGGGAGCTGTTTTTT	CASTLRGRWNTGELFF
TRBD2	TRBJ2-3	TRBV12-3/TRBV12-4	NA	TGTGCCAGCAGCCGCAGCGGGGCGGACCCTACGCAGTATTTT	CASSRSGADPTQYF
NA	TRBJ2-5	TRBV7-7	NA	TGTGCCAGCAGCTTAGATCCAGACCATGGGTGGGACCAGTACTTC	CASSLDPDHGWDQYF
NA	TRBJ2-3	TRBV25-1	many	TGTGCCAGCAGTGGAGATACGCAGTATTTT	CASSGDTQYF
TRBD2	TRBJ2-3	TRBV7-3	few	TGTGCCAGCAGTCTAGCGGGGGGGCCGGGCACAGATACGCAGTATTTT	CASSLAGGPGTDTQYF
NA	TRBJ2-3	TRBV7-3	few	TGTGCCAGCAGCTTACTACTCACAGATACGCAGTATTTT	CASSLLLTDTQYF
NA	TRBJ2-7	TRBV7-2	NA	TGTGCCAGCAGCTTCCCTCTCGACGAGCAGTACTTC	CASSFPLDEQYF
TRBD2	TRBJ2-1	TRBV11-3	few	TGTGCCAGCAGCTTGGGACTAGCGGGGGTAGACAATGAGCAGTTCTTC	CASSLGLAGVDNEQFF
NA	TRBJ2-5	TRBV14	few	TGTGCCAGCAGCCAAGAATGGCGAGGGGGGCGAGAGACCCAGTACTTC	CASSQEWRGGRETQYF
NA	TRBJ2-5	TRBV5-6	NA	TGTGCCAGCAGCTTGCCCGGAGGGGGGGAGACCCAGTACTTC	CASSLPGGGETQYF
NA	TRBJ2-7	TRBV7-9	many	TGTGCCAGCAGCTTAGGGGTAGGCCAGTCCTACGAGCAGTACTTC	CASSLGVGQSYEQYF